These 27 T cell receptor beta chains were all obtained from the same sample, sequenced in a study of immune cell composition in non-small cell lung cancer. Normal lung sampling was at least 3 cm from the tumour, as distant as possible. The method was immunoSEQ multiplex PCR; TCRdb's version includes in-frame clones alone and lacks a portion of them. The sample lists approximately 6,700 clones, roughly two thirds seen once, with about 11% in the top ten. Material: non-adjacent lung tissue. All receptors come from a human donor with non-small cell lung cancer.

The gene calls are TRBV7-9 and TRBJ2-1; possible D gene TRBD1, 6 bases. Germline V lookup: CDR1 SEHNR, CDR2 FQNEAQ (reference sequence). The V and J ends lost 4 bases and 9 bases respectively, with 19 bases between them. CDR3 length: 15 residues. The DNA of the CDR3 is TGTGCCAGCAGCTGGGACGGGTGGGTACAGGGTGAGCAGTTCTTC. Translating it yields CASSWDGWVQGEQFF.

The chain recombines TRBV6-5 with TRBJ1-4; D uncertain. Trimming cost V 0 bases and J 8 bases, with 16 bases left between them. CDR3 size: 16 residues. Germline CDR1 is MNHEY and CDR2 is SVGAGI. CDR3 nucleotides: TGTGCCAGCAGTTACTCGGGCGCGTACGATCGGGAAAAACTGTTTTTT. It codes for CASSYSGAYDREKLFF.

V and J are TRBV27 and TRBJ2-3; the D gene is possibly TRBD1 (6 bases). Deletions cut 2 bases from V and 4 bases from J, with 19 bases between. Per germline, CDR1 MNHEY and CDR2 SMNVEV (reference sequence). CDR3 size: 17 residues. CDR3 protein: CASSLTRGLGFPDTQYF. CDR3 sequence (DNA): TGTGCCAGCAGTTTAACCAGGGGCCTCGGATTCCCAGATACGCAGTATTTT.

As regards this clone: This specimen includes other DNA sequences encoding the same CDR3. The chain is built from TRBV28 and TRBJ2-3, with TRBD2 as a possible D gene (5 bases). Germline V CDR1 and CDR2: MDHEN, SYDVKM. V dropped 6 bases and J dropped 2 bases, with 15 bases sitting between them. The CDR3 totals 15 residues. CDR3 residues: CASSPPSGLTDTQYF. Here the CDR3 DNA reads TGTGCCAGCAGCCCGCCGAGCGGACTCACAGATACGCAGTATTTT. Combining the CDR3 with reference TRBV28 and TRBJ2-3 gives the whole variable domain DVKVTQSSRYLVKRTGEKVFLECVQDMDHENMFWYRQDPGLGLRLIYFSYDVKMKEKGDIPEGYSVSREKKERFSLILESASTNQTSMYLCASSPPSGLTDTQYFGPGTRLTVL.

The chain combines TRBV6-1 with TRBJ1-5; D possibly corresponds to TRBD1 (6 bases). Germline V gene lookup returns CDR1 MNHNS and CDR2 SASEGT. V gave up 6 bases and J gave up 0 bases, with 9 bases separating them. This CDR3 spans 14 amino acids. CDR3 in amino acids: CASRQGGSNQPQHF. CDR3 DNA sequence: TGTGCCAGCAGACAGGGCGGTAGCAATCAGCCCCAGCATTTT.

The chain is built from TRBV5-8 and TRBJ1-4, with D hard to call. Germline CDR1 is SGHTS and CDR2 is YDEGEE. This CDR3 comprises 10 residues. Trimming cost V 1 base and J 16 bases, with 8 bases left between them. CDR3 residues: CASSLNLPFF. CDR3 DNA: TGTGCCAGCAGCTTGAACTTACCGTTTTTT. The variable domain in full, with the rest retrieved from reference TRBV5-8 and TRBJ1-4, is EAGVTQSPTHLIKTRGQQATLRCSPISGHTSVYWYQQALGLGLQFLLWYDEGEERNRGNFPPRFSGRQFPNYSSELNVNALELEDSALYLCASSLNLPFFGSGTQLSVL.

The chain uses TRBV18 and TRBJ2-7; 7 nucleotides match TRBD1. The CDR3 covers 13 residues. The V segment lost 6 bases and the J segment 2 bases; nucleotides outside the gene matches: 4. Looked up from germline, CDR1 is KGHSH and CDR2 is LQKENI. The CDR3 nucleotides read TGTGCCAGCTCGCCGGGACAGACCTACGAGCAGTACTTC. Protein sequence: CASSPGQTYEQYF.

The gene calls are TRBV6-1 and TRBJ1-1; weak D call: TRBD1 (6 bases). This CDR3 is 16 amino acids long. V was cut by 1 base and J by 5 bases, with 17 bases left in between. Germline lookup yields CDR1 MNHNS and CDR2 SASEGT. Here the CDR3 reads CASSEGIGRGGTEAFF. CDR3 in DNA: TGTGCCAGCAGTGAAGGTATAGGCAGGGGAGGGACTGAAGCTTTCTTT.

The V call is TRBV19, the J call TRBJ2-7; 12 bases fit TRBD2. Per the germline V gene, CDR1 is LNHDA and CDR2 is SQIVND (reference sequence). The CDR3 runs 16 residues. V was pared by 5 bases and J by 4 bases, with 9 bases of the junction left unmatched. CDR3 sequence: CASSPGLAGLLYEQYF. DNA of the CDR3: TGTGCCAGTAGTCCGGGACTAGCGGGCCTTCTTTACGAGCAGTACTTC.

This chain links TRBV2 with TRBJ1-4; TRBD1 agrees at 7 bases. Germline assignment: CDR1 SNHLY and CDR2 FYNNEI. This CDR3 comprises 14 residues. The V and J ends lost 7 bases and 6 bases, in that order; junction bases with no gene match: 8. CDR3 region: CASNLLGQDEKLFF. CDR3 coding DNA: TGTGCCAGCAACCTACTTGGACAGGATGAAAAACTGTTTTTT.

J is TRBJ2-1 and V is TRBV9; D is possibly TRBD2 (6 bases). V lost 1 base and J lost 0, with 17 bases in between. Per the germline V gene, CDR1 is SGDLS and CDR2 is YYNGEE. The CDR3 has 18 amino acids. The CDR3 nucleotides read TGTGCCAGCAGCGTACGTCCCGGGACTCCGAGCTCCTACAATGAGCAGTTCTTC. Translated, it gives CASSVRPGTPSSYNEQFF.

CDR3 amino acids: CASSEVAANYGYTF. CDR3 coding DNA: TGTGCCAGCAGTGAAGTAGCGGCTAACTATGGCTACACCTTC. The chain is built from TRBV2 and TRBJ1-2; D remains unclear. Germline CDR1 SNHLY, CDR2 FYNNEI. Between the trimmed V and J ends, which lost 1 base and 0 bases, there was a span of 6 bases. CDR3 size: 14 residues. Complete variable domain (other parts from reference TRBV2 and TRBJ1-2): EPEVTQTPSHQVTQMGQEVILRCVPISNHLYFYWYRQILGQKVEFLVSFYNNEISEKSEIFDDQFSVERPDGSNFTLKIRSTKLEDSAMYFCASSEVAANYGYTFGSGTRLTVV.

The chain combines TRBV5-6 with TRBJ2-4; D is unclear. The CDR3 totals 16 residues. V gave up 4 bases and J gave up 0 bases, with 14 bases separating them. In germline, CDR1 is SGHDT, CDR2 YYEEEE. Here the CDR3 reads CASSVGFTVAKNIQYF. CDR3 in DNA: TGTGCCAGCAGCGTGGGATTTACAGTAGCCAAAAACATTCAGTACTTC.

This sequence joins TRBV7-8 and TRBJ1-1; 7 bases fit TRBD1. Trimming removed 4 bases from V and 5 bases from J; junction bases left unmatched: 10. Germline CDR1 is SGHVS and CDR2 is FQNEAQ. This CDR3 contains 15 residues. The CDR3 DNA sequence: TGTGCCAGCAGCTATCGACAGGGAAGTCGGACTGAAGCTTTCTTT. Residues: CASSYRQGSRTEAFF.

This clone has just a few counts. CDR3 DNA sequence: TGTGCCAGCCGACAGGGGAACACCGGGGAGCTGTTTTTT. Its protein is CASRQGNTGELFF. The V gene is TRBV27, the J gene TRBJ2-2, with TRBD1 identical over 7 bases. Germline assignment: CDR1 MNHEY and CDR2 SMNVEV (reference sequence). Germline trimming cut 8 bases from V and 1 base from J; bases unmatched to any gene: 1. The CDR3 extends over 13 amino acids.

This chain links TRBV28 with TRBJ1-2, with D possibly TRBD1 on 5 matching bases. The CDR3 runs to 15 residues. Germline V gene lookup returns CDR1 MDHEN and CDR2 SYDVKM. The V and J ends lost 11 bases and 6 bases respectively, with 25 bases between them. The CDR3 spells CAGTSEEGRQDGYTF. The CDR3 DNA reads TGTGCCGGCACCTCAGAGGAGGGGCGCCAAGATGGCTACACCTTC.

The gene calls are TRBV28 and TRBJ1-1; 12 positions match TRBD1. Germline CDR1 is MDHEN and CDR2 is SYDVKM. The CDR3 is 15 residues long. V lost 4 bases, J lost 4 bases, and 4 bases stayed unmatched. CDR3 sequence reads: CASSSGTGGRTEAFF. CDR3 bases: TGTGCCAGCAGTTCCGGGACAGGGGGCCGCACTGAAGCTTTCTTT.

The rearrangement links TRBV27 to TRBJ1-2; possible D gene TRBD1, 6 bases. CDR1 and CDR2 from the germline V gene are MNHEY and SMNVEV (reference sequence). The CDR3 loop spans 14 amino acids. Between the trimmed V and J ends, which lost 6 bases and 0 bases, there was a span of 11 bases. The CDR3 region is CASSRTATNYGYTF. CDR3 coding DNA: TGTGCCAGCAGCCGGACAGCCACTAACTATGGCTACACCTTC.

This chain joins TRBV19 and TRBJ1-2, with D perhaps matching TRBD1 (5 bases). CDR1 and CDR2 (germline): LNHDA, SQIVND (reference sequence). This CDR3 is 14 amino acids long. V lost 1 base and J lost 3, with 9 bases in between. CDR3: CASSIVPGDYGYTF. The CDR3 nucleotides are TGTGCCAGTAGTATAGTACCGGGGGACTATGGCTACACCTTC. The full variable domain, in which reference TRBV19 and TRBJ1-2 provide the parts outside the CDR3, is DGGITQSPKYLFRKEGQNVTLSCEQNLNHDAMYWYRQDPGQGLRLIYYSQIVNDFQKGDIAEGYSVSREKKESFPLTVTSAQKNPTAFYLCASSIVPGDYGYTFGSGTRLTVV.

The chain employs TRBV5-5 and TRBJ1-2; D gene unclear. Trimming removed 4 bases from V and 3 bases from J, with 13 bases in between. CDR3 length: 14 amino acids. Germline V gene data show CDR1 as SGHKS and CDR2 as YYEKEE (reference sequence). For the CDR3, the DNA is TGTGCCAGCAGCGTGGATGGGCCCTACTATGGCTACACCTTC. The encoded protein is CASSVDGPYYGYTF. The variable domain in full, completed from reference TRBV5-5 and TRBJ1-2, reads DAGVTQSPTHLIKTRGQQVTLRCSPISGHKSVSWYQQVLGQGPQFIFQYYEKEERGRGNFPDRFSARQFPNYSSELNVNALLLGDSALYLCASSVDGPYYGYTFGSGTRLTVV.

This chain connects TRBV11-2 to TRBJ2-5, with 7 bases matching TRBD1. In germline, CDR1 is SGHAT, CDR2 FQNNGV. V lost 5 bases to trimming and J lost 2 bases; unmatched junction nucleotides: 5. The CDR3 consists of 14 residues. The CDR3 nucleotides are TGTGCCAGCAGCCAGGCAGGGGGACAAGAGACCCAGTACTTC. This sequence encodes CASSQAGGQETQYF.

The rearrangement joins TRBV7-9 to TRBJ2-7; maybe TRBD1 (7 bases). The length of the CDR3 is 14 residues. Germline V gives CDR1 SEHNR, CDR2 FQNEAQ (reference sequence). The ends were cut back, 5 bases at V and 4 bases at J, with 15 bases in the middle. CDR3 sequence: CASSPGGFGYEQYF. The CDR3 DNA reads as TGTGCCAGCAGCCCAGGGGGGTTCGGGTACGAGCAGTACTTC. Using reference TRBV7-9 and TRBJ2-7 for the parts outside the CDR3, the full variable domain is DTGVSQNPRHKITKRGQNVTFRCDPISEHNRLYWYRQTLGQGPEFLTYFQNEAQLEKSRLLSDRFSAERPKGSFSTLEIQRTEQGDSAMYLCASSPGGFGYEQYFGPGTRLTVT.

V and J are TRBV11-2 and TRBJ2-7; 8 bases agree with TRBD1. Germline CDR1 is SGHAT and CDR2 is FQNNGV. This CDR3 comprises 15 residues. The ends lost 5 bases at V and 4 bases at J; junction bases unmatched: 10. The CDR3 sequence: CASSKPGQAIYEQYF. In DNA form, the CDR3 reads TGTGCCAGCAGCAAGCCGGGACAGGCCATTTACGAGCAGTACTTC.

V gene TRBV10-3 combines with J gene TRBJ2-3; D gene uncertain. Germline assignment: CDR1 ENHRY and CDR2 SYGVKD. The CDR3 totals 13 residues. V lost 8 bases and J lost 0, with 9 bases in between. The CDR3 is CAIESVSTDTQYF. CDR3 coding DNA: TGTGCCATCGAGAGTGTTAGCACAGATACGCAGTATTTT.

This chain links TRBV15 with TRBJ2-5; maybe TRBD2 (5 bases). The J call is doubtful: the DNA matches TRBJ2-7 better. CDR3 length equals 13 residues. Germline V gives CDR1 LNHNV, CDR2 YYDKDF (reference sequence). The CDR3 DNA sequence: TGTGCCACCAGCCAGGACTCCTCCTACGAGCAGTACTTC. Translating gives CATSQDSSYEQYF.

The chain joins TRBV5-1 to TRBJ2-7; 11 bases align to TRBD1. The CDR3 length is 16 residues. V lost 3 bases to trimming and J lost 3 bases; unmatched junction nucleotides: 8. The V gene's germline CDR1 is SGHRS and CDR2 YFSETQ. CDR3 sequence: CASSSLPGQGVYEQYF. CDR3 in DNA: TGCGCCAGCAGCTCGCTGCCGGGACAGGGGGTCTACGAGCAGTACTTC.

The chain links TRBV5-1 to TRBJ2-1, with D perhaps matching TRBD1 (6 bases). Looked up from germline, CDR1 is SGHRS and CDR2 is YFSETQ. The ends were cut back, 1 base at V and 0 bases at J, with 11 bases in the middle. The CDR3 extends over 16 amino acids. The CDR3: CASSLRTESSYNEQFF. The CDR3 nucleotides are TGCGCCAGCAGCTTGCGGACAGAGAGCTCCTACAATGAGCAGTTCTTC.